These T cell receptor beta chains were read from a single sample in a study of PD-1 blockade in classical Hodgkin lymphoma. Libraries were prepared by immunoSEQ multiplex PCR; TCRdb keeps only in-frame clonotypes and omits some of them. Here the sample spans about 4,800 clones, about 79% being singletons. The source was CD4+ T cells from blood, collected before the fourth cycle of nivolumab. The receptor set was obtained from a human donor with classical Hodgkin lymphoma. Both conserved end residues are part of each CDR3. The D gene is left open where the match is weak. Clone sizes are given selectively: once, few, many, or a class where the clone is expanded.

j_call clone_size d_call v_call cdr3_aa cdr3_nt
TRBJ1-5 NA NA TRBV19 CASTLGTGFNQPQHF TGTGCCAGTACTTTAGGGACGGGGTTCAATCAGCCCCAGCATTTT
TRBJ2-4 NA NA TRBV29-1 CSVATGPKNIQYF TGCAGCGTTGCTACGGGACCGAAAAACATTCAGTACTTC
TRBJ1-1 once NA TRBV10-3 CAISGRGENTEAFF TGTGCCATCAGTGGGAGGGGGGAGAACACTGAAGCTTTCTTT
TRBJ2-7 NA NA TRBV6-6 CASSYSGGGPTYEQYF TGTGCCAGCAGTTACTCGGGGGGGGGCCCGACCTACGAGCAGTACTTC
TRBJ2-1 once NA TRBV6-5 CASSYNRAWDEQFF TGTGCCAGCAGTTACAACAGGGCTTGGGATGAGCAGTTCTTC
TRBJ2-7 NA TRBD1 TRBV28 CASSFPRDRVYSYEQYF TGTGCCAGCAGTTTTCCCCGGGACAGGGTTTACTCCTACGAGCAGTACTTC
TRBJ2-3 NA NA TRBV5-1 CASSSDDSTDTQYF TGCGCCAGCAGCTCGGACGACTCCACAGATACGCAGTATTTT
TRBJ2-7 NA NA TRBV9 CVSSVGRGSYEQYF TGTGTCAGCAGCGTAGGGCGGGGTTCCTACGAGCAGTACTTC
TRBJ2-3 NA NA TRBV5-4 CASSLGGQDTDTQYF TGTGCCAGCAGCTTGGGGGGCCAGGACACAGATACGCAGTATTTT
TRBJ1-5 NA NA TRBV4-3 CASSQDYIQYQPQHF TGCGCCAGCAGCCAAGATTATATCCAATATCAGCCCCAGCATTTT
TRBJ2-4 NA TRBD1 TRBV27 CARVPQGDIQYF TGTGCCAGAGTGCCACAGGGGGACATTCAGTACTTC
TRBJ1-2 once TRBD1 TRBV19 CASSIRGQGDSRPYGYTF TGTGCCAGTAGTATTAGGGGACAGGGGGACTCCCGTCCCTATGGCTACACCTTC
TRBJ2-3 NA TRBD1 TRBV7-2 CASSLDRGLTDTQYF TGTGCCAGCAGCCTCGACAGGGGTCTCACAGATACGCAGTATTTT
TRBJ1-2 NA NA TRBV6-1 CASSETRDYGYTF TGTGCCAGCAGTGAAACACGGGACTATGGCTACACCTTC
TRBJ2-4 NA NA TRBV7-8 CASSLLGAKNIQYF TGTGCCAGCAGCCTCCTAGGGGCCAAAAACATTCAGTACTTC
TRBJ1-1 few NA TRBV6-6 CASRPGGGGTEAFF TGTGCCAGCAGGCCTGGAGGAGGTGGCACTGAAGCTTTCTTT
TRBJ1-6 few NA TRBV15 CATSRDRLGNNSPLHF TGTGCCACCAGCAGAGATAGGTTAGGTAATAATTCACCCCTCCACTTT
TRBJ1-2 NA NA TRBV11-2 CASSDLRRHYGYTF TGTGCCAGCAGCGACTTACGTCGTCACTATGGCTACACCTTC
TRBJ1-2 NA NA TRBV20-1 CSANGGYGYTF TGCAGTGCTAACGGCGGCTATGGCTACACCTTC
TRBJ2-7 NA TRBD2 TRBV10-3 CAISLAGAYEQYF TGTGCCATCTCACTAGCGGGGGCCTACGAGCAGTACTTC
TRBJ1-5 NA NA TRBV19 CASSIPFPNQPQHF TGTGCCAGTAGTATTCCCTTCCCGAATCAGCCCCAGCATTTT
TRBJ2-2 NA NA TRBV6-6 CASHRENTGELFF TGTGCCAGCCACAGGGAGAACACCGGGGAGCTGTTTTTT
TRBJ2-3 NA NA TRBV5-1 CASSLRLAEDTQYF TGCGCCAGCAGCCTAAGACTGGCGGAAGATACGCAGTATTTT
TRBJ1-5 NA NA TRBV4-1 CASSRSSNQPQHF TGCGCCAGCAGTAGGTCTAGCAATCAGCCCCAGCATTTT
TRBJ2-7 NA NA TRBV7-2 CASSPQGNEQYF TGTGCCAGCAGCCCTCAGGGGAACGAGCAGTACTTC
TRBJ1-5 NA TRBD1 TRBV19 CASLDRQGYNQPQHF TGTGCCAGCCTGGATAGACAGGGGTACAATCAGCCCCAGCATTTT
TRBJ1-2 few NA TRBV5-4 CASSAGRGLGYTF TGTGCCAGCAGCGCGGGTCGAGGATTGGGCTACACCTTC
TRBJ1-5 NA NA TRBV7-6 CASSLGQFSNQPQHF TGTGCCAGCAGCTTAGGGCAGTTTAGCAATCAGCCCCAGCATTTT
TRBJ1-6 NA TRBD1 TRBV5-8 CASSMTGGRSPLHF TGTGCCAGCAGCATGACAGGGGGGCGATCACCCCTCCACTTT
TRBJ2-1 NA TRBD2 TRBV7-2 CASSYRTSGGPNEQFF TGTGCCAGCAGTTACCGGACTAGCGGGGGGCCCAATGAGCAGTTCTTC
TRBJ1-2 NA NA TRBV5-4 CASSEANYGYTF TGTGCCAGCAGTGAAGCTAACTATGGCTACACCTTC
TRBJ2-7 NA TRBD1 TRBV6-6 CASSYSGQGAYEQYF TGTGCCAGCAGTTACTCGGGACAGGGGGCTTACGAGCAGTACTTC
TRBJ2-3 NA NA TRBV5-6 CASSLPELPWLYF TGTGCCAGCAGCCTCCCGGAACTGCCCTGGTTGTATTTT
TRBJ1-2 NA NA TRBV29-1 CSVEDPGGNGYTF TGCAGCGTTGAGGACCCCGGGGGGAATGGCTACACCTTC
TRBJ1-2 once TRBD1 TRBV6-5 CASRKTGGNYGYTF TGTGCCAGCAGAAAGACAGGGGGCAACTATGGCTACACCTTC